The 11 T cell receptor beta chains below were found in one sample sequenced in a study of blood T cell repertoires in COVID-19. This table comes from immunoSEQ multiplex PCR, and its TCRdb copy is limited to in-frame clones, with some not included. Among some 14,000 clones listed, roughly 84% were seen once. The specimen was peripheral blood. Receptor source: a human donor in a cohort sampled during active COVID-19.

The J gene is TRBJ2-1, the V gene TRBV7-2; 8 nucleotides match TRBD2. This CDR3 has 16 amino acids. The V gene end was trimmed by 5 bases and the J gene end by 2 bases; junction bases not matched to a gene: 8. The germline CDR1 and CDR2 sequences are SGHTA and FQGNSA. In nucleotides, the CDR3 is TGTGCCAGCAGCATGGTCGGGGGGGGGACCTACAATGAGCAGTTCTTC. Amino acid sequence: CASSMVGGGTYNEQFF.

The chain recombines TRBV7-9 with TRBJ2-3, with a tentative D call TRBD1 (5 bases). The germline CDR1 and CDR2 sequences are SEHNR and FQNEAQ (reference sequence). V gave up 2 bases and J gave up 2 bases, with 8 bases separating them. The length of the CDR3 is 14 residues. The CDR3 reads CASSLTRDTDTQYF. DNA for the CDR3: TGTGCCAGCAGCTTAACCAGGGACACAGATACGCAGTATTTT.

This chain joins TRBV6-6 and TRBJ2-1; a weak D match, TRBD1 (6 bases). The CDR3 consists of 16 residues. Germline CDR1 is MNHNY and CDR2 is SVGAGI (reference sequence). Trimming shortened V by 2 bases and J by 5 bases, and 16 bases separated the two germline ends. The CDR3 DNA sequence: TGTGCCAGCAGTTACCCTCAACCGACAGGTAACAATGAGCAGTTCTTC. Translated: CASSYPQPTGNNEQFF.

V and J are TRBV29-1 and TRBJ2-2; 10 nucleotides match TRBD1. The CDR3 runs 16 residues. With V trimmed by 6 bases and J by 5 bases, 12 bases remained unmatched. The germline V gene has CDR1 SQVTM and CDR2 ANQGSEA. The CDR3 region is CSVHKGTGAGTGELFF. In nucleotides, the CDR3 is TGCAGCGTGCACAAAGGGACAGGGGCGGGAACCGGGGAGCTGTTTTTT.

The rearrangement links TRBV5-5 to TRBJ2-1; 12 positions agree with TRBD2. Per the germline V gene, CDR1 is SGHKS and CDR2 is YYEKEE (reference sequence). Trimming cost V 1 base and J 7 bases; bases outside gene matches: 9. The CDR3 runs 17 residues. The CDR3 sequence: CASSLILAGGHVNEQFF. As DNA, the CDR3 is TGTGCCAGCAGCTTGATCCTAGCGGGGGGGCATGTGAATGAGCAGTTCTTC.

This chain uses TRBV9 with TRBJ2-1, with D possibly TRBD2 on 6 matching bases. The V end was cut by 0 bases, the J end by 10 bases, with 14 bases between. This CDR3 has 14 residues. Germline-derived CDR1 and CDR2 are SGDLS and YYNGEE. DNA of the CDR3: TGTGCCAGCAGCGTAGACGGCGACCGGGGGGAGCAGTTCTTC. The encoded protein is CASSVDGDRGEQFF.

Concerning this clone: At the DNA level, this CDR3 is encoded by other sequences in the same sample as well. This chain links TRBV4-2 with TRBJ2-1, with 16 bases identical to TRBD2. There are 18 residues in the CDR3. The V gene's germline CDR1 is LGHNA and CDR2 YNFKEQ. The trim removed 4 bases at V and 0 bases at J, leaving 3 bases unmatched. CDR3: CASSPGTSGGGSYNEQFF. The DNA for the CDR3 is TGTGCCAGCAGCCCCGGGACTAGCGGGGGGGGCTCCTACAATGAGCAGTTCTTC.

Here the CDR3 reads CASSLGGSYNEQFF. In DNA, the CDR3 is TGTGCCAGCAGCCTGGGGGGCTCCTACAATGAGCAGTTCTTC. V is TRBV7-2 and J is TRBJ2-1; TRBD2 is a possible D gene (6 bases). From germline, CDR1 is SGHTA and CDR2 FQGNSA. The CDR3 has 14 residues. V was cut by 5 bases and J by 0 bases, with 8 bases left in between.

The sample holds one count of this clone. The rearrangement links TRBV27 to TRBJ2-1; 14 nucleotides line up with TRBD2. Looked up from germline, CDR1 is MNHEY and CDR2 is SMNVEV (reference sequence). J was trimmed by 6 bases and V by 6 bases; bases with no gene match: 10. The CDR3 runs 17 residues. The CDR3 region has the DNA TGTGCCAGCAGACCGACTAGCGGGAGGGCCCGCAGCAATGAGCAGTTCTTC. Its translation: CASRPTSGRARSNEQFF.

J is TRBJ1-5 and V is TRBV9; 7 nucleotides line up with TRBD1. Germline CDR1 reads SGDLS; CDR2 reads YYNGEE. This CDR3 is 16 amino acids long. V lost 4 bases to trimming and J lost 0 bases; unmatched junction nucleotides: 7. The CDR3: CASSQGEDYSNQPQHF. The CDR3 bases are TGTGCCAGCAGCCAGGGGGAGGATTATAGCAATCAGCCCCAGCATTTT.

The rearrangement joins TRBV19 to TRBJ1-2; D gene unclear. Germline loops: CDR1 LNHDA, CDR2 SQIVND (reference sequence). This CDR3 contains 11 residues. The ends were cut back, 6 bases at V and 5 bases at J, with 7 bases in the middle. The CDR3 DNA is TGTGCCAGTAGCTTGGAGTATGGCTACACCTTC. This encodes CASSLEYGYTF.